Sequencing of this T cell receptor (beta chain) was carried out in a study of blood T cell repertoires in COVID-19. Study-level information: Samples of COVID-19 (acute and convalescent) were obtained from the United States, Italy and Spain. Nucleic acid was either cDNA or gDNA, and it came from T cells, B-cell-depleted T cells, or PBMCs.

Germline V gene sequence: CDR1 MNHNY, CDR2 SVGAGI (reference sequence). This CDR3 region has 16 residues. Losses at the gene ends were 5 bases for V and 6 bases for J; bases not matched to a gene: 10. Sequencing used immunoSEQ multiplex PCR; TCRdb keeps in-frame clones, though not all of them. Of more than 60,000 clones in the sample, 82% were seen once. J is TRBJ2-7 and V is TRBV6-6, with 13 nucleotides matching TRBD2. The receptor's source is an elderly woman with acute or convalescent COVID-19. The sample taken for sequencing was peripheral blood. The CDR3 nucleotides are TGTGCCAGCAGTGCCCCCGGGACTAGCGGGATCGGCGAGCAGTACTTC. Translated: CASSAPGTSGIGEQYF.